Below are 9 T cell receptor beta chains sequenced from a single sample in a study of spatial heterogeneity in lung cancer. Time point defined: sample taken at primary tumor resection. Sequencing of whole RNA from tumor, nontumor lung or frozen PBMC involved no sorting. Each CDR3 protein gets one entry after TCRdb re-called the 5' RACE reads with MiXCR. The data hold under 75,000 distinct CDR3 sequences, with roughly 13% observed a single time. The sequences come from PBMCs, collected at surgery. These receptors all stem from a male donor with early-stage non-small cell lung cancer.

There are a few counts of this clonotype. This chain links TRBV10-3 with TRBJ2-2; no clear D gene. Trimming removed 10 bases from V and 1 base from J, with 13 bases in between. Germline CDR1 reads ENHRY; CDR2 reads SYGVKD. CDR3 length: 14 residues. The CDR3 region has the DNA TGTGCCAGCACTCGTGACGGGAACACCGGGGAGCTGTTTTTT. This encodes CASTRDGNTGELFF.

The genes are TRBV27 and TRBJ1-1; D perhaps matches TRBD1 (6 bases). The CDR3 has 15 residues. The ends were cut back, 3 bases at V and 5 bases at J, with 16 bases in the middle. Germline V CDR1 and CDR2: MNHEY, SMNVEV (reference sequence). The CDR3 bases are TGTGCCAGCAGTTTCCTCGGGGGGGCGAATACTGAAGCTTTCTTT. Protein product: CASSFLGGANTEAFF.

This rearrangement joins TRBV11-2 to TRBJ2-1; D gene ambiguous. From germline, CDR1 is SGHAT and CDR2 FQNNGV. The CDR3 runs to 15 residues. V lost 5 bases to trimming and J lost 1 base, with 12 bases between them. CDR3 coding DNA: TGTGCCAGCAGCCACACCGGGCCTTCCTACAATGAGCAGTTCTTC. Translating it yields CASSHTGPSYNEQFF.

The chain is built from TRBV7-6 and TRBJ2-3; no clear D gene. The CDR3 runs 14 residues. V was trimmed by 4 bases and J by 2 bases, leaving 10 bases between them. Germline loops: CDR1 SGHVS, CDR2 FNYEAQ. CDR3 region: CASSSRNPTDTQYF. Written as DNA, the CDR3 is TGTGCCAGCAGCTCTCGCAACCCCACAGATACGCAGTATTTT. The variable domain in full, completed from reference TRBV7-6 and TRBJ2-3, reads GAGVSQSPRYKVTKRGQDVALRCDPISGHVSLYWYRQALGQGPEFLTYFNYEAQQDKSGLPNDRFSAERPEGSISTLTIQRTEQRDSAMYRCASSSRNPTDTQYFGPGTRLTVL.

This clonotype is termed medium-sized. This chain links TRBV12-3 or TRBV12-4 with TRBJ1-1; possibly TRBD1 for D (5 bases). Trimming took off 6 bases at V and 1 base at J, with 9 bases between the two ends. The CDR3 is made up of 13 amino acids. The CDR3 sequence: CASSLGGNTEAFF. The CDR3 DNA sequence: TGTGCCAGCAGCTTGGGGGGGAACACTGAAGCTTTCTTT.

The CDR3 nucleotides are TGCAGCTGTCTATATCCCTCAGAGACCCAGTACTTC. It is translated as CSCLYPSETQYF. V gene TRBV29-1 combines with J gene TRBJ2-5; no firm D call. The germline V gene has CDR1 SQVTM and CDR2 ANQGSEA. This CDR3 has 12 amino acids. V lost 8 bases, J lost 4 bases, and 14 bases lay in between.

This clonotype was observed a handful of times. V gene TRBV12-3 or TRBV12-4 combines with J gene TRBJ1-4, with TRBD1 as a possible D gene (6 bases). Trimming took 7 bases from V and 5 from J, leaving 14 bases between them. This CDR3 spans 14 amino acids. CDR3 sequence (DNA): TGTGCCAGCACCTGGGGGCAGTCGAATGAAAAACTGTTTTTT. Protein sequence: CASTWGQSNEKLFF.

This sequence joins TRBV12-3 or TRBV12-4 and TRBJ1-5, with D possibly being TRBD1 (5 bases). Trimming took off 6 bases at V and 5 bases at J, with 14 bases between the two ends. There are 14 residues in the CDR3. The CDR3 sequence: CASSPLGTHQPQHF. Here the CDR3 DNA reads TGTGCCAGCAGCCCTCTGGGGACCCATCAGCCCCAGCATTTT.

Only a few counts were recorded for this clonotype. The chain couples TRBV2 to TRBJ2-7; D not resolved. This CDR3 region has 11 residues. The V end lost 8 bases, the J end lost 3 bases, and 8 bases lay between the germline ends. Germline V gene data show CDR1 as SNHLY and CDR2 as FYNNEI. CDR3 bases: TGTGCCAGCCGCAAGGGCTACGAGCAGTACTTC. Its protein product is CASRKGYEQYF.